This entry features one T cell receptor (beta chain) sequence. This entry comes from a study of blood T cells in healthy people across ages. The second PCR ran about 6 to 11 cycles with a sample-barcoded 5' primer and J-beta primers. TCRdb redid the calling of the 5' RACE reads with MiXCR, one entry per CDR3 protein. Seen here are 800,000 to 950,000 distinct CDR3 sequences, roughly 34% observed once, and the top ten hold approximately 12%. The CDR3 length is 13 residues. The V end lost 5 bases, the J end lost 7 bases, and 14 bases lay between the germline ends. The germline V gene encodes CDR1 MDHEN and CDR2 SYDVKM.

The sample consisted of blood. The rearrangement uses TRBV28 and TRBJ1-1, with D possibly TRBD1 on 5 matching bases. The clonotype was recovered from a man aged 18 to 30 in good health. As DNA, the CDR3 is TGTGCCAGCAGTCTCCGGGACGGCGGTGAAGCTTTCTTT. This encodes CASSLRDGGEAFF.